Each of the 25 T cell receptor beta chains below was sequenced from the same sample in a study of control samples from healthy donors and cancer patients. Sequenced by immunoSEQ multiplex PCR; TCRdb stores in-frame clones only, minus some. This table holds roughly 160,000 clones, around 96% found once. Sequencing used blood. These receptors came from a woman in her 30s in good health.

This clone showed up just once. V gene TRBV7-3 combines with J gene TRBJ2-7, with D tentatively TRBD1 (6 bases). Germline V CDR1 and CDR2: SGHTA, FQGTGA. V lost 1 base and J lost 6, with 13 bases in between. This CDR3 has 14 amino acids. This chain's CDR3 is CASSLNPGHFEQYF. For the CDR3, the DNA is TGTGCCAGCAGCTTAAACCCGGGACACTTCGAGCAGTACTTC.

V usage is TRBV11-2 and J usage is TRBJ2-3; TRBD2 matches at 9 bases. CDR1 is SGHAT and CDR2 is FQNNGV in the germline V gene. The CDR3 has 16 amino acids. Trimming at V came to 4 bases and at J to 9 bases, leaving 14 bases not matched to a gene. DNA of the CDR3: TGTGCCAGCAGCTCCTCACTAGCGGGTAACTCTGGGACGCAGTATTTT. Residues: CASSSSLAGNSGTQYF. Full variable domain (missing parts from reference TRBV11-2 and TRBJ2-3): EAGVAQSPRYKIIEKRQSVAFWCNPISGHATLYWYQQILGQGPKLLIQFQNNGVVDDSQLPKDRFSAERLKGVDSTLKIQPAKLEDSAVYLCASSSSLAGNSGTQYFGPGTRLTVL.

The rearrangement uses TRBV4-2 and TRBJ1-4, with a tentative D call TRBD1 (5 bases). The germline gives CDR1 LGHNA, CDR2 YNFKEQ. V was cut by 1 base and J by 8 bases, with 14 bases left in between. The CDR3 covers 15 residues. The CDR3 bases are TGTGCCAGCAGCCAAGTAAGTGGGGCCCAAGAAAAACTGTTTTTT. Translated, it gives CASSQVSGAQEKLFF.

This rearrangement joins TRBV5-1 to TRBJ2-2; D is undetermined. This CDR3 spans 14 amino acids. The germline gives CDR1 SGHRS, CDR2 YFSETQ. V was cut by 3 bases and J by 6 bases, with 12 bases left in between. This CDR3 reads CASSSRVSPGELFF. CDR3 DNA sequence: TGCGCCAGCAGCTCCCGGGTCTCCCCCGGGGAGCTGTTTTTT. Combining the CDR3 with reference TRBV5-1 and TRBJ2-2 gives the whole variable domain KAGVTQTPRYLIKTRGQQVTLSCSPISGHRSVSWYQQTPGQGLQFLFEYFSETQRNKGNFPGRFSGRQFSNSRSEMNVSTLELGDSALYLCASSSRVSPGELFFGEGSRLTVL.

The sample holds one count of this clone. This rearrangement joins TRBV5-1 to TRBJ1-4, with D hard to call. The length of the CDR3 is 15 residues. V was trimmed by 0 bases and J by 8 bases, leaving 14 bases between them. Germline assignment: CDR1 SGHRS and CDR2 YFSETQ. The CDR3: CASSLGTDFLEKLFF. The CDR3, as DNA: TGCGCCAGCAGCTTGGGTACAGATTTCCTGGAAAAACTGTTTTTT.

This chain joins TRBV18 and TRBJ1-5; no clear D gene. The CDR3 covers 13 residues. Germline V CDR1 and CDR2: KGHSH, LQKENI. Trimming removed 1 base from V and 4 bases from J, with 5 bases in between. The CDR3 spells CASSPQRNQPQHF. CDR3 DNA sequence: TGTGCCAGCTCACCACAGCGGAATCAGCCCCAGCATTTT.

The rearrangement joins TRBV5-1 to TRBJ1-1; D unresolved. Trimming cost V 0 bases and J 5 bases, with 8 bases left between them. The CDR3 is 13 amino acids. Germline V gives CDR1 SGHRS, CDR2 YFSETQ. CDR3 amino acids: CASSLGVGTEAFF. The CDR3 nucleotides read TGCGCCAGCAGCTTGGGAGTGGGGACTGAAGCTTTCTTT. The whole variable domain, remainder taken from reference TRBV5-1 and TRBJ1-1, is KAGVTQTPRYLIKTRGQQVTLSCSPISGHRSVSWYQQTPGQGLQFLFEYFSETQRNKGNFPGRFSGRQFSNSRSEMNVSTLELGDSALYLCASSLGVGTEAFFGQGTRLTVV.

The V and J genes are TRBV5-1 and TRBJ2-7; D gene unclear. V lost 1 base and J 4 bases, leaving 9 bases between the germline ends. The germline V gene has CDR1 SGHRS and CDR2 YFSETQ. The CDR3 has 13 residues. As DNA, the CDR3 is TGCGCCAGCAGCTTGTTCGTCGGGTACGAGCAGTACTTC. Protein sequence: CASSLFVGYEQYF.

This clone was detected only once. The same CDR3 can be traced to other DNA sequences in this sample. The chain employs TRBV28 and TRBJ2-7; 7 bases agree with TRBD2. V dropped 4 bases and J dropped 7; count of bases not matched to a gene: 13. The V gene's germline CDR1 is MDHEN and CDR2 SYDVKM. There are 15 residues in the CDR3. The DNA for the CDR3 is TGTGCCAGCAGTTCCTTTAAAGGTTTGGGGGGGGAGCAGTACTTC. It encodes CASSSFKGLGGEQYF.

The chain uses TRBV18 and TRBJ2-7; TRBD1 agrees at 12 bases. The CDR3 spans 16 residues. Trimming cost V 4 bases and J 3 bases; bases outside gene matches: 7. Germline CDR1 is KGHSH and CDR2 is LQKENI. CDR3 in amino acids: CASSRGQGAFNYEQYF. The CDR3 DNA follows: TGTGCCAGCTCACGGGGACAGGGGGCTTTCAACTACGAGCAGTACTTC.

This chain joins TRBV6-5 and TRBJ2-1; the D gene is possibly TRBD1 (6 bases). The length of the CDR3 is 14 residues. The V gene's germline CDR1 is MNHEY and CDR2 SVGAGI. Trimming pared 6 bases from V and 3 bases from J, leaving 12 bases between. The CDR3 spells CASRPLTGYNEQFF. DNA of the CDR3: TGTGCCAGCAGGCCCTTGACAGGCTACAATGAGCAGTTCTTC.

This chain links TRBV7-2 with TRBJ1-6, with D uncertain. The germline gives CDR1 SGHTA, CDR2 FQGNSA. The CDR3 runs to 12 residues. V lost 2 bases to trimming and J lost 6 bases, with 2 bases between them. CDR3 DNA: TGTGCCAGCAGCTTATTTAATTCACCCCTCCACTTT. This encodes CASSLFNSPLHF. Full variable domain (outside the CDR3, taken from reference TRBV7-2 and TRBJ1-6): GAGVSQSPSNKVTEKGKDVELRCDPISGHTALYWYRQSLGQGLEFLIYFQGNSAPDKSGLPSDRFSAERTGGSVSTLTIQRTQQEDSAVYLCASSLFNSPLHFGNGTRLTVT.

V usage is TRBV5-1 and J usage is TRBJ2-3; 12 positions match TRBD2. Germline-derived CDR1 and CDR2 are SGHRS and YFSETQ. Trimming at V came to 4 bases and at J to 6 bases, leaving 3 bases not matched to a gene. CDR3 size: 14 residues. CDR3 loop: CASSPLAGGDTQYF. The CDR3 DNA sequence: TGCGCCAGCAGCCCGCTAGCGGGAGGGGATACGCAGTATTTT.

The rearrangement uses TRBV12-3 or TRBV12-4 and TRBJ1-5; the D is unclear. This CDR3 has 12 residues. Trimming pared 1 base from V and 6 bases from J, leaving 4 bases between. The CDR3 sequence is CASSLDIQPQHF. The DNA of the CDR3 is TGTGCCAGCAGTTTAGATATTCAGCCCCAGCATTTT.

This sequence joins TRBV28 and TRBJ1-4, with D uncertain. CDR1 is MDHEN, CDR2 SYDVKM, per germline. V was pared by 5 bases and J by 7 bases, with 20 bases between. CDR3 length: 16 amino acids. CDR3 DNA: TGTGCCAGCAGTCCAATCCGCAGGATGGCCCCTGAAAAACTGTTTTTT. This encodes CASSPIRRMAPEKLFF. The whole variable domain, filled in from reference TRBV28 and TRBJ1-4, reads DVKVTQSSRYLVKRTGEKVFLECVQDMDHENMFWYRQDPGLGLRLIYFSYDVKMKEKGDIPEGYSVSREKKERFSLILESASTNQTSMYLCASSPIRRMAPEKLFFGSGTQLSVL.

The rearrangement uses TRBV29-1 and TRBJ1-4; TRBD1 agrees at 7 bases. Germline values: CDR1 SQVTM, CDR2 ANQGSEA. The CDR3 extends over 15 amino acids. The V segment lost 8 bases and the J segment 6 bases; nucleotides outside the gene matches: 15. The CDR3: CSTTRLETGYEKLFF. Written as DNA, the CDR3 is TGCAGCACCACCCGTTTGGAGACAGGGTATGAAAAACTGTTTTTT.

The rearrangement links TRBV20-1 to TRBJ2-7; D is perhaps TRBD2 (6 bases). V lost 0 bases and J lost 9, with 9 bases in between. The CDR3 spans 11 residues. From germline, CDR1 is DFQATT and CDR2 SNEGSKA (reference sequence). The CDR3, as DNA: TGCAGTGCTAGAGATCTGGAGGGGCAGTACTTC. Translated: CSARDLEGQYF.

V gene TRBV3-1 (or the pseudogene TRBV3-2) combines with J gene TRBJ1-4, with TRBD1 matching over 10 bases. CDR3 length: 17 amino acids. Germline V CDR1 and CDR2: LGHDT, YNNKEL (reference sequence). Germline trimming cut 2 bases from V and 5 bases from J; bases unmatched to any gene: 8. CDR3 residues: CASSQLERQGANEKLFF. CDR3 nucleotides: TGTGCCAGCAGCCAATTAGAAAGACAGGGGGCGAATGAAAAACTGTTTTTT.

The rearrangement joins TRBV3-1 (or the pseudogene TRBV3-2) to TRBJ1-6; 8 nucleotides agree with TRBD1. CDR3 length: 16 amino acids. The ends lost 4 bases at V and 5 bases at J; junction bases unmatched: 7. Germline loops: CDR1 LGHDT, CDR2 YNNKEL (reference sequence). CDR3 amino acids: CASSLYQGAHNSPLHF. In DNA, the CDR3 is TGTGCCAGCAGCCTTTACCAGGGGGCACATAATTCACCCCTCCACTTT.

The J gene is TRBJ1-6, the V gene TRBV28; D is possibly TRBD1 (5 bases). CDR3 length equals 17 residues. Per the germline V gene, CDR1 is MDHEN and CDR2 is SYDVKM. V was trimmed by 5 bases and J by 7 bases, leaving 21 bases between them. The CDR3 here is CASSISPWGSFNSPLHF. The DNA of the CDR3 is TGTGCCAGCAGTATCTCCCCCTGGGGCTCCTTCAATTCACCCCTCCACTTT.

This clone was seen a single time. Other nucleotide sequences from this sample produce the same CDR3. The genes are TRBV11-2 and TRBJ2-4; weak D call: TRBD1 (6 bases). CDR1 is SGHAT and CDR2 is FQNNGV in the germline V gene. V was shortened by 2 bases and J by 7 bases, with 9 bases between the two germline ends. This CDR3 contains 13 residues. In DNA form, the CDR3 reads TGTGCCAGCAGCTTAACAGGGATCAACATTCAGTACTTC. Its protein is CASSLTGINIQYF.

The V call is TRBV15, the J call TRBJ2-7; TRBD2 agrees at 8 bases. Germline CDR1 LNHNV, CDR2 YYDKDF (reference sequence). The CDR3 runs 14 residues. V shed 5 bases, J shed 0 bases, and the junction held 3 bases outside the gene matches. The CDR3 protein is CATSLAGHSYEQYF. The CDR3 nucleotides are TGTGCCACCAGCTTAGCGGGGCACTCCTACGAGCAGTACTTC.

This rearrangement joins TRBV11-2 to TRBJ2-1; D unresolved. Looked up from germline, CDR1 is SGHAT and CDR2 is FQNNGV. CDR3 length equals 11 residues. Trimming stripped 2 bases from V and 9 bases from J, with 5 bases between. This CDR3 is CASSLQIEQFF. DNA of the CDR3: TGTGCCAGCAGCTTACAGATTGAGCAGTTCTTC.

The chain links TRBV4-2 to TRBJ2-2; TRBD2 agrees at 8 bases. Losses at the gene ends were 0 bases for V and 3 bases for J; bases not matched to a gene: 9. The germline V gene encodes CDR1 LGHNA and CDR2 YNFKEQ. The CDR3 has 18 residues. The CDR3 is CASSQDRGGSPYTGELFF. CDR3 DNA sequence: TGTGCCAGCAGCCAAGATCGGGGGGGTAGCCCATACACCGGGGAGCTGTTTTTT.

The V and J genes are TRBV5-1 and TRBJ2-7, with TRBD2 identical over 11 bases. This CDR3 is built from 16 residues. Trimming cost V 0 bases and J 2 bases; bases outside gene matches: 4. Germline lookup yields CDR1 SGHRS and CDR2 YFSETQ. The CDR3 loop reads CASSLAVAGGAYEQYF. CDR3 DNA: TGCGCCAGCAGCTTGGCCGTAGCGGGAGGGGCCTACGAGCAGTACTTC.